Reported below is one T cell receptor beta chain. The entry originates in a study of shared clonotypes between healthy human individuals. At the level of the study: Donors consisted of two women and a few men between 18 and 49.

Germline-derived CDR1 and CDR2 are SEHNR and FQNEAQ (reference sequence). V lost 0 bases, J lost 4 bases, and 13 bases lay in between. CDR3 size: 16 residues. Several immunoSEQ plates received, in even portions, the genomic DNA of each subset. The protocol was immunoSEQ multiplex PCR, while the TCRdb copy is restricted to in-frame clones and leaves out a portion. This table has roughly 300,000 clones, roughly 91% appearing once. Donors were healthy HIV-negative adults without recently reported acute infections or vaccinations. CD8 memory merged CD45RO+ with CCR7-negative CD45RA+ TemRA cells. This clonotype was sampled from a man aged 18 to 29 in good health. The specimen was memory CD8+ T cells sorted from blood. The sample's subset: CD45RO+ cells pooled with CCR7-negative TemRA cells. The chain couples TRBV7-9 to TRBJ2-1, with a possible D match to TRBD2 (6 bases). The CDR3 loop is CASSLARRGPYNEQFF. In nucleotides, the CDR3 is TGTGCCAGCAGCTTAGCGAGGCGGGGCCCTTACAATGAGCAGTTCTTC.